One and the same sample provided the 10 T cell receptor beta chains below, sequenced in a study of tumor-infiltrating lymphocytes in primary liver carcinoma (dated by TCRdb to the late 2010s). These reads were obtained on an Illumina HiSeq 2500. Using a constant-region primer and ProtoScript II reverse transcriptase, TCRbeta-specific cDNA was reverse-transcribed from roughly 460 ng total RNA. The TCRbeta libraries were prepared through three rounds of nested multiplex PCR following a slightly modified ARM-PCR procedure. Multiplex TRBV1-TRBV30 forward primers and a Cbeta reverse primer were used in the first two PCR rounds, each of which was run for 10 cycles. TCRdb reran the public reads through fastp at Q25 and MiXCR, keeping productive beta chains. Every CDR3 protein is listed once, alongside the most common genes and DNA of its rows. The sample table contains about 350,000 distinct CDR3 sequences; only one count was recorded for roughly 61% of them. The ten largest clones take up about 6% of the sample.

Blood RNA was extracted from unsorted whole blood with TRIzol reagent; germline DNA came from the DNeasy Blood & Tissue kit. What was sequenced was peripheral blood. Receptor source: a man aged 40-49 years with primary liver carcinoma and hepatitis B virus infection.

In its sample, this clonotype was seen many times. CDR3 in amino acids: CASSERQPNTGELFF. CDR3 bases: TGTGCCAGCAGTGAAAGGCAGCCAAACACCGGGGAGCTGTTTTTT. V and J are TRBV6-1 and TRBJ2-2, with D unclear. The CDR3 length is 15 residues. Germline CDR1 MNHNS, CDR2 SASEGT. Between the trimmed V and J ends, which lost 2 bases and 2 bases, there was a span of 9 bases.

This clonotype was observed a single time. The rearrangement joins TRBV7-8 to TRBJ2-2; D is ambiguous. Germline-derived CDR1 and CDR2 are SGHVS and FQNEAQ. This CDR3 contains 16 residues. The V end lost 5 bases, the J end lost 1 base, and 14 bases lay between the germline ends. CDR3 bases: TGTGCCAGCAGCCTAGTCCAGCGACTGAACACCGGGGAGCTGTTTTTT. Its protein is CASSLVQRLNTGELFF.

This clonotype was found many times. The chain links TRBV4-1 to TRBJ1-2; D is undetermined. The CDR3 totals 16 residues. Germline CDR1 MGHRA, CDR2 YSYEKL. V lost 0 bases and J 4 bases, leaving 15 bases between the germline ends. The DNA for the CDR3 is TGCGCCAGCAGCCAAGATCGACAAGCGTTGGGCTATGGCTACACCTTC. Protein product: CASSQDRQALGYGYTF.

As to this clonotype: The CDR3 end shows no conserved phenylalanine or tryptophan, and so a read error is likely. The rearrangement uses TRBV11-2 and TRBJ1-1; D gene ambiguous. This CDR3 comprises 13 residues. The germline gives CDR1 SGHAT, CDR2 FQNNGV. The CDR3 nucleotides read TGTGCCAGCAGCTTAGGAGTGGGCACTGGAGCTTTCTCT. Its protein is CASSLGVGTGAFS.

This clonotype has a single count. The chain couples TRBV25-1 to TRBJ2-5, with D hard to call. CDR1 and CDR2 (germline): MGHDK, SYGVNS. Trimming removed 4 bases at V and 7 bases at J, with 13 bases between. CDR3 length: 13 residues. As DNA, the CDR3 is TGTGCCAGCAGTGCATCACCCCCACGGACCCAGTACTTC. Translated, it gives CASSASPPRTQYF.

Details on this clonotype: At one boundary the junction diverges from the germline segment, which might be a read error. The rearrangement links TRBV28 to TRBJ2-3; D unresolved. The CDR3 totals 14 residues. Germline assignment: CDR1 MDHEN and CDR2 SYDVKM. The CDR3 is CASTSPVRTVTQYF. CDR3 nucleotide sequence: TGTGCCAGCACCTCCCCTGTCCGCACAGTTACGCAGTATTTT.

The J gene is TRBJ1-6, the V gene TRBV30; D remains ambiguous. The V end lost 7 bases, the J end lost 7 bases, and 11 bases lay between the germline ends. CDR1 and CDR2 from the germline V gene are GTSNPN and SVGIG (reference sequence). The length of the CDR3 is 12 residues. The DNA of the CDR3 is TGTGCCTCCAGGACCACCAATTCACCCCTCCACTTT. Translated, it gives CASRTTNSPLHF.

The CDR3 here is CASSWGQGDTGELFF. CDR3 DNA: TGTGCCAGCAGTTGGGGACAGGGGGACACCGGGGAGCTGTTTTTT. This chain uses TRBV28 with TRBJ2-2; 11 bases fit TRBD1. Trimming at V came to 4 bases and at J to 3 bases, leaving 1 base not matched to a gene. Germline V gives CDR1 MDHEN, CDR2 SYDVKM. CDR3 length equals 15 residues.

This chain uses TRBV5-1 with TRBJ2-1; 7 nucleotides align to TRBD2. Trimming at V came to 6 bases and at J to 10 bases, leaving 13 bases not matched to a gene. CDR1 and CDR2 from the germline V gene are SGHRS and YFSETQ. The CDR3 loop spans 14 amino acids. CDR3 amino acids: CASTSSGSGGEQFF. The CDR3 coding sequence is TGCGCCAGCACCTCTAGCGGTTCTGGGGGGGAGCAGTTCTTC.

The chain has TRBV28 and TRBJ2-1; D is uncertain. Germline CDR1 and CDR2: MDHEN and SYDVKM. The V and J ends lost 5 bases and 2 bases respectively, with 10 bases between them. This CDR3 contains 14 residues. DNA for the CDR3: TGTGCCAGCAGTGTAACAGCCCCCTACAATGAGCAGTTCTTC. Translation gives CASSVTAPYNEQFF.